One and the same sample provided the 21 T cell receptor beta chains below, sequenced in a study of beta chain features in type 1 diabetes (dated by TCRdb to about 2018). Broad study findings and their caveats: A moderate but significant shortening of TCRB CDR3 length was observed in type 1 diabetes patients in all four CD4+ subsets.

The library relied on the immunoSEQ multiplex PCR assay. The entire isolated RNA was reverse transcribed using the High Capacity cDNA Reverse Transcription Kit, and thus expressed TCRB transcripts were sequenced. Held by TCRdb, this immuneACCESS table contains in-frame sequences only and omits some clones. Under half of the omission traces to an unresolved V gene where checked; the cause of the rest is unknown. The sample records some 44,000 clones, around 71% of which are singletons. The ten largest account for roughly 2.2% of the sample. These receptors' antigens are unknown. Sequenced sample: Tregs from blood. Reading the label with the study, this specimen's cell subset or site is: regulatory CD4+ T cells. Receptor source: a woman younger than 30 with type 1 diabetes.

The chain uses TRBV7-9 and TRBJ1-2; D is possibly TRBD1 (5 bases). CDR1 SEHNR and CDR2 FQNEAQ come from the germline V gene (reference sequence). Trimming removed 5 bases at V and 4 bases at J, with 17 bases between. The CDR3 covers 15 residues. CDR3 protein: CASSGAGRLVYGYTF. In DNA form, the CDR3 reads TGTGCCAGCAGCGGGGCTGGGCGTCTGGTCTATGGCTACACCTTC.

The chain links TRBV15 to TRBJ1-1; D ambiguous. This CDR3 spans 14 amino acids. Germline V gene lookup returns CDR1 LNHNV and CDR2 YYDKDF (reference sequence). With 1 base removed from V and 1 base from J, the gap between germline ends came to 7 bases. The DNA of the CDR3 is TGTGCCACCAGCAGAGTCCAGGCGAACACTGAAGCTTTCTTT. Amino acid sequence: CATSRVQANTEAFF. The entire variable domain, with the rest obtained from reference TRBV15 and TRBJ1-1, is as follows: DAMVIQNPRYQVTQFGKPVTLSCSQTLNHNVMYWYQQKSSQAPKLLFHYYDKDFNNEADTPDNFQSRRPNTSFCFLDIRSPGLGDTAMYLCATSRVQANTEAFFGQGTRLTVV.

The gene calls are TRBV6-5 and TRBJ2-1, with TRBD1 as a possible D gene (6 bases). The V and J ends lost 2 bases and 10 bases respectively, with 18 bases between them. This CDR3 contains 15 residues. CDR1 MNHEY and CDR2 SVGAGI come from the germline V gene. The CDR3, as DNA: TGTGCCAGCAGTTACCCCAGGGGTGGGCGTGGAGAGCAGTTCTTC. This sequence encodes CASSYPRGGRGEQFF.

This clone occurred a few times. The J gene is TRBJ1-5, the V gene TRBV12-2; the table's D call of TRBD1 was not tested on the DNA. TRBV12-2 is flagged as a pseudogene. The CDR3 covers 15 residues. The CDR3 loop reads CASRFKGGFNQPQHF. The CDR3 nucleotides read TGTGCAAGTCGCTTCAAAGGGGGCTTCAATCAGCCCCAGCATTTT.

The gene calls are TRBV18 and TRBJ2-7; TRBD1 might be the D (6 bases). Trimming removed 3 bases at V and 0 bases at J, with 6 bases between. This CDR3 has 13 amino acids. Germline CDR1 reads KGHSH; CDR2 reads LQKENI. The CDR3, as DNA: TGTGCCAGCTCACCGGACAGCTCCTACGAGCAGTACTTC. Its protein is CASSPDSSYEQYF.

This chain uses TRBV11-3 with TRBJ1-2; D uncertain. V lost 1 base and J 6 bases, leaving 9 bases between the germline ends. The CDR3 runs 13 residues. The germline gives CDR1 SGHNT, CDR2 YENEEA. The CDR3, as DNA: TGTGCCAGCAGCTTAGCCTTCGGGAATGGCTACACCTTC. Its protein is CASSLAFGNGYTF.

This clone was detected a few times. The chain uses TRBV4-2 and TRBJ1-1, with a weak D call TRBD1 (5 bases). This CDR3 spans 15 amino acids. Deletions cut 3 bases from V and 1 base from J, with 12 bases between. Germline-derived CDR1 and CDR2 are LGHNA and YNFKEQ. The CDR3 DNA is TGTGCCAGCAGCCAGATGGGGCCAGGGAACACTGAAGCTTTCTTT. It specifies CASSQMGPGNTEAFF.

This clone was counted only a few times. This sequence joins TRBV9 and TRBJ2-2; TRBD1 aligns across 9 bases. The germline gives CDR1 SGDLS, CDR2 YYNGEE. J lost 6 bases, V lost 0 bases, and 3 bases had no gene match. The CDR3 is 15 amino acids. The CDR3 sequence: CASSVEGQGSGELFF. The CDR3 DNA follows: TGTGCCAGCAGCGTAGAGGGACAGGGTTCCGGGGAGCTGTTTTTT.

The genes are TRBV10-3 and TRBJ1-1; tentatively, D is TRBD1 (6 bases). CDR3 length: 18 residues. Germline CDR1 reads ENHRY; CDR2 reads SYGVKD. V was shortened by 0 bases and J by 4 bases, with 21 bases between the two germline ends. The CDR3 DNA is TGTGCCATCAGTGAGTCGACGGGGGGGCGAGGGGTGGGCACTGAAGCTTTCTTT. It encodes CAISESTGGRGVGTEAFF.

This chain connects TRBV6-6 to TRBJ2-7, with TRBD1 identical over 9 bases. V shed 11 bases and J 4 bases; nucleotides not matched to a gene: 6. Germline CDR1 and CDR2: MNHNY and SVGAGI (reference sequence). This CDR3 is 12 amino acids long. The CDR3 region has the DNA TGTGCCGCAGACAGGGGGGCGTACGAGCAGTACTTC. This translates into CAADRGAYEQYF.

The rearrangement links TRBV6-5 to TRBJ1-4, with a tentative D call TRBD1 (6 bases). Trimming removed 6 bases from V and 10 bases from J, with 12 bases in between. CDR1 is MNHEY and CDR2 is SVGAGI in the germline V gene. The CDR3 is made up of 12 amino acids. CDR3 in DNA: TGTGCCAGCAGCCCAGGGGTCGGAAAACTGTTTTTT. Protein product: CASSPGVGKLFF.

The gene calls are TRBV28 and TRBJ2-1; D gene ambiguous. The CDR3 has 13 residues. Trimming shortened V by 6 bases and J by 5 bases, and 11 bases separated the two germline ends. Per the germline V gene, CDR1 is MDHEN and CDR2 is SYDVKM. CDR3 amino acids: CASRRQLNNEQFF. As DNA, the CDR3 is TGTGCCAGCAGGCGGCAGCTCAACAATGAGCAGTTCTTC.

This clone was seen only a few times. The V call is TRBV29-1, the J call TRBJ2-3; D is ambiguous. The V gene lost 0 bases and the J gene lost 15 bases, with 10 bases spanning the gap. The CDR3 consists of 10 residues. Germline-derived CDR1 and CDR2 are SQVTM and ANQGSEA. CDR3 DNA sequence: TGCAGCGTTGAAGATTTTCAGGCTTATTTT. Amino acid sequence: CSVEDFQAYF.

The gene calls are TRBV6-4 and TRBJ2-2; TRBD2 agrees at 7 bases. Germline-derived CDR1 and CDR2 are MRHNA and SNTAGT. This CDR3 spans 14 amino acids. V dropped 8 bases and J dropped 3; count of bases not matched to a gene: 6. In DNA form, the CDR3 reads TGTGCCAGCGGTTCGGGGGGAGACACCGGGGAGCTGTTTTTT. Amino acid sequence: CASGSGGDTGELFF.

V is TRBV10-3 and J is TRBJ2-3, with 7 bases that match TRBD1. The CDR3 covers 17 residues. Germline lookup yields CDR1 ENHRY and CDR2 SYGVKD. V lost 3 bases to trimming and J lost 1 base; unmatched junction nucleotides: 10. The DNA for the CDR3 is TGTGCCATCAGTGACCCCCGGGACAGCTTAGGCACAGATACGCAGTATTTT. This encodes CAISDPRDSLGTDTQYF.

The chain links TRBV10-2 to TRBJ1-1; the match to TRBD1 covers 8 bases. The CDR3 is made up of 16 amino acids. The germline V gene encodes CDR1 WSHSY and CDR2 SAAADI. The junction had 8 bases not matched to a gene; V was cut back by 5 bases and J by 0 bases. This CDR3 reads CASSPRTGNVNTEAFF. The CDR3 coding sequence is TGCGCCAGCAGTCCCCGGACAGGGAATGTGAACACTGAAGCTTTCTTT.

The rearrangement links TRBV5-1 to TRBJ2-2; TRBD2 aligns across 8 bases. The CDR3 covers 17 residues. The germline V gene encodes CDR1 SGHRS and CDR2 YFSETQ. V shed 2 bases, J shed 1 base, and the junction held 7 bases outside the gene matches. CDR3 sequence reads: CASSFIAGTQNTGELFF. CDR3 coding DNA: TGCGCCAGCAGCTTTATAGCGGGGACCCAGAACACCGGGGAGCTGTTTTTT.

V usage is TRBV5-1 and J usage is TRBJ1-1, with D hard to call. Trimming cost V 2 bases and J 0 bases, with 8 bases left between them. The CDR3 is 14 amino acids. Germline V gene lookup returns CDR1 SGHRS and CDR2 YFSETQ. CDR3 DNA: TGCGCCAGCAGCTTAACAGCCTTGAACACTGAAGCTTTCTTT. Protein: CASSLTALNTEAFF.

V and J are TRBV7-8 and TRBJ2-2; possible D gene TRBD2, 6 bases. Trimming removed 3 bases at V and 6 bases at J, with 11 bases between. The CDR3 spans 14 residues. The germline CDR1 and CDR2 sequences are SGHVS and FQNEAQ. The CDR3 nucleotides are TGTGCCAGCAGCTTGGGTTGGGGGGCCGGGGAGCTGTTTTTT. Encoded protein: CASSLGWGAGELFF.

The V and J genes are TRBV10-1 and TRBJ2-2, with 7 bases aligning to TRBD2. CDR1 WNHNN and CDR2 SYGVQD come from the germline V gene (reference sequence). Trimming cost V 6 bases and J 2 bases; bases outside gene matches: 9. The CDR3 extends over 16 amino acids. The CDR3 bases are TGCGCCAGCAGCCCAGCGGGGAACAGCAACACCGGGGAGCTGTTTTTT. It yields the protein CASSPAGNSNTGELFF.

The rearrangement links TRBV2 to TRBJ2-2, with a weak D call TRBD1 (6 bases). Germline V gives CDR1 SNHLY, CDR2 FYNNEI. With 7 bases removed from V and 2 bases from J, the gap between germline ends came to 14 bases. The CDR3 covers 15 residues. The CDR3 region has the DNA TGTGCCAGCAACCCAGGGGTCCGAAACACCGGGGAGCTGTTTTTT. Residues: CASNPGVRNTGELFF. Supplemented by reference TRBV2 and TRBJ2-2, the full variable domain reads EPEVTQTPSHQVTQMGQEVILRCVPISNHLYFYWYRQILGQKVEFLVSFYNNEISEKSEIFDDQFSVERPDGSNFTLKIRSTKLEDSAMYFCASNPGVRNTGELFFGEGSRLTVL.